The 16 T cell receptor beta chains reported below all come from one sample, sequenced in a study of blood T cell repertoires in COVID-19. Only in-frame clones appear in the TCRdb table, and some are missing; sequencing was by immunoSEQ multiplex PCR. This sample has approximately 190,000 clones, with 84% found just once. The sample taken for sequencing was peripheral blood. These receptors were taken from a woman in her 70s with active or convalescent COVID-19.

The J gene is TRBJ1-2, the V gene TRBV11-2, with D perhaps TRBD1 (6 bases). Trimming took 2 bases from V and 8 from J, leaving 12 bases between them. Germline values: CDR1 SGHAT, CDR2 FQNNGV. The CDR3 consists of 13 residues. Here the CDR3 DNA reads TGTGCCAGCAGCTTATCAGGGGAGTACGGCTACACCTTC. It codes for CASSLSGEYGYTF.

The chain combines TRBV3-1 (or the pseudogene TRBV3-2) with TRBJ2-1; TRBD2 matches 11 bases. This CDR3 is 14 amino acids long. Germline V gene sequence: CDR1 LGHDT, CDR2 YNNKEL (reference sequence). The trim removed 4 bases at V and 5 bases at J, leaving 1 base unmatched. This CDR3 reads CASSLLAGDNEQFF. The CDR3 bases are TGTGCCAGCAGCCTACTAGCGGGAGACAATGAGCAGTTCTTC.

V gene TRBV13 combines with J gene TRBJ2-2; 7 bases map to TRBD2. The CDR3 has 13 residues. Germline loops: CDR1 PRHDT, CDR2 FYEKMQ (reference sequence). The CDR3 coding sequence is TGTGCTTCGGGGGGTACGAACACCGGGGAGCTGTTTTTT. Its translation is CASGGTNTGELFF.

J is TRBJ2-2 and V is TRBV27; 8 positions agree with TRBD1. This CDR3 has 17 residues. Germline CDR1 reads MNHEY; CDR2 reads SMNVEV (reference sequence). V shed 2 bases, J shed 6 bases, and the junction held 11 bases outside the gene matches. The CDR3 spells CASSLRTGWGQAGELFF. CDR3 DNA sequence: TGTGCCAGCAGTTTACGGACAGGGTGGGGTCAGGCCGGGGAGCTGTTTTTT.

J is TRBJ2-5 and V is TRBV6-6; a possible D gene is TRBD1 (7 bases). This CDR3 comprises 14 residues. V shed 5 bases and J shed 5 bases, with 15 bases lying between them. The germline V gene has CDR1 MNHNY and CDR2 SVGAGI (reference sequence). The CDR3 sequence is CASSRGGAGETQYF. In DNA, the CDR3 is TGTGCCAGCAGTAGAGGGGGCGCGGGGGAGACCCAGTACTTC.

This chain links TRBV14 with TRBJ2-1, with TRBD1 identical over 9 bases. CDR1 and CDR2 (germline): SGHDN, FVKESK. The CDR3 spans 18 residues. After removal of 1 base from V and 7 bases from J, the junction contained 14 bases not matched to a gene. The CDR3 DNA reads as TGTGCCAGCAGCCAAGGGGGCTACAGGGGGCGCCCCGCTAATGAGCAGTTCTTC. It translates to CASSQGGYRGRPANEQFF.

This clone was picked up one time. The J gene is TRBJ1-5, the V gene TRBV5-1, with 10 bases fitting TRBD1. Germline CDR1 and CDR2: SGHRS and YFSETQ. There are 15 residues in the CDR3. V shed 4 bases, J shed 6 bases, and the junction held 7 bases outside the gene matches. CDR3 DNA sequence: TGCGCCAGCAGCCCGTCGGGACAGGGGATTCAGCCCCAGCATTTT. It codes for CASSPSGQGIQPQHF.

The chain joins TRBV6-4 to TRBJ2-1; perhaps TRBD2 as D (5 bases). Between the trimmed V and J ends, which lost 2 bases and 9 bases, there was a span of 11 bases. Germline lookup yields CDR1 MRHNA and CDR2 SNTAGT. The CDR3 runs 13 residues. The CDR3 protein is CASSDRTVGEQFF. The CDR3 nucleotides read TGTGCCAGCAGTGACAGGACTGTGGGTGAGCAGTTCTTC.

The CDR3 DNA sequence: TGTGCCAGCACGCGGACTCCGAATGGCGAGCAGTACTTC. It yields the protein CASTRTPNGEQYF. The chain carries TRBV2 and TRBJ2-7; possibly TRBD2 for D (5 bases). The CDR3 sequence is 13 residues long. V was pared by 7 bases and J by 6 bases, with 16 bases between. CDR1 and CDR2 from the germline V gene are SNHLY and FYNNEI.

This chain uses TRBV4-2 with TRBJ1-1; TRBD1 is a possible D gene (5 bases). This CDR3 comprises 14 residues. The germline V gene has CDR1 LGHNA and CDR2 YNFKEQ. V was cut by 8 bases and J by 2 bases, with 15 bases left in between. The CDR3 region has the DNA TGTGCCAGCCGTCCGGTGGGGGGAAACACTGAAGCTTTCTTT. Its translation is CASRPVGGNTEAFF.

The V gene is TRBV6-5, the J gene TRBJ1-2; D is perhaps TRBD1 (5 bases). CDR1 is MNHEY and CDR2 is SVGAGI in the germline V gene. The CDR3 loop spans 13 amino acids. V lost 6 bases, J lost 8 bases, and 16 bases lay in between. CDR3 in DNA: TGTGCCAGCAGGTCGGGGAGGGGTCGAGGCTACACCTTC. This encodes CASRSGRGRGYTF.

V gene TRBV3-1 (or the pseudogene TRBV3-2) combines with J gene TRBJ1-4; TRBD1 matches 7 bases. Germline V gene lookup returns CDR1 LGHDT and CDR2 YNNKEL (reference sequence). The V and J ends lost 5 bases and 8 bases, in that order; junction bases with no gene match: 8. The CDR3 sequence is 14 residues long. CDR3 residues: CASSGDREFEKLFF. In DNA, the CDR3 is TGTGCCAGCAGCGGTGACAGGGAGTTCGAAAAACTGTTTTTT.

This clone was picked up a small number of times. This rearrangement joins TRBV6-5 to TRBJ1-2; TRBD1 aligns across 8 bases. Germline lookup yields CDR1 MNHEY and CDR2 SVGAGI. This CDR3 region has 14 residues. V lost 4 bases and J lost 3; bases outside the gene matches: 4. CDR3 sequence reads: CASSSDRVHYGYTF. CDR3 coding DNA: TGTGCCAGCAGTTCGGACAGGGTTCACTATGGCTACACCTTC.

The chain uses TRBV5-1 and TRBJ1-2, with 10 bases aligning to TRBD1. With V trimmed by 0 bases and J by 4 bases, 3 bases remained unmatched. CDR1 is SGHRS, CDR2 YFSETQ, per germline. The CDR3 runs 15 residues. The CDR3 coding sequence is TGCGCCAGCAGCTTGGCTGGACAGGGGGGCTATGGCTACACCTTC. Translating it yields CASSLAGQGGYGYTF.

This rearrangement joins TRBV24-1 to TRBJ1-3; TRBD1 is a possible D gene (5 bases). In germline, CDR1 is KGHDR, CDR2 SFDVKD. The CDR3 runs 13 residues. Trimming took off 5 bases at V and 2 bases at J, with 6 bases between the two ends. CDR3 nucleotides: TGTGCCACCAGTGTAGGGGCTGGAAACACCATATATTTT. Its translation: CATSVGAGNTIYF.

Concerning this clone: Compared with germline, one end of the junction differs, possibly owing to a read error. V and J are TRBV15 and TRBJ2-7; 7 positions match TRBD2. CDR1 LNHNV and CDR2 YYDKDF come from the germline V gene (reference sequence). The CDR3 sequence is 16 residues long. CDR3 region: CAASVERGALIYEQYF. CDR3 bases: TGTGCCGCCAGCGTTGAGCGGGGAGCCCTTATCTACGAGCAGTACTTC.